The sequence of this T cell receptor (beta chain) was determined in a study of blood T cell repertoires in COVID-19. For the study at large: From the United States, Italy and Spain came samples of acute and convalescent COVID-19.

The CDR3 is 16 amino acids. Germline CDR1 and CDR2: SGHTA and FQGNSA. V was clipped by 2 bases and J by 3 bases, with 16 bases between them. Clones were read by immunoSEQ multiplex PCR, and TCRdb kept only the in-frame ones, dropping some. The data hold just over 650,000 clones, with over 80% observed a single time. The material sequenced was peripheral blood. The chain has TRBV7-2 and TRBJ1-1; D is undetermined. The sequence was obtained from a woman between 18 and 29 years old with acute or convalescent COVID-19. CDR3 in amino acids: CASSLSRGLWDTEAFF. In DNA, the CDR3 is TGTGCCAGCAGCTTAAGTCGAGGTCTTTGGGACACTGAAGCTTTCTTT.